This is a list of T cell receptor beta chains from one sample in a study of blood T cells in healthy people across ages. TCRdb re-called the 5' RACE reads through MiXCR, storing one row per CDR3 protein. Here the sample spans 500,000 to 550,000 distinct CDR3 sequences, 24% being singletons. The same data also went into a second study, on T cells of mothers and their children.

Sequencing was done on a sample of blood. The receptors here all came from a boy aged 5-17 years in good health. The CDR3 runs from the conserved cysteine through the conserved F or W. D genes are given only for firm matches. The size entry is marked missing in some rows and otherwise reads once, few, many or a size class.

D: NA; V: TRBV9; J: TRBJ2-5; size: few; DNA: TGTGCCAGCAGCGTAGGGGTCGAGGAGACCCAGTACTTC; CDR3: CASSVGVEETQYF
D: NA; V: TRBV7-2; J: TRBJ2-7; size: few; DNA: TGTGCCAGCAGCTCTAGCTGGACTTACGAGCAGTACTTC; CDR3: CASSSSWTYEQYF
D: TRBD1; V: TRBV7-2; J: TRBJ2-1; size: few; DNA: TGTGCCAGCAGCGTAGACAGGGGCGTCAATGAGCAGTTCTTC; CDR3: CASSVDRGVNEQFF
D: NA; V: TRBV7-8; J: TRBJ1-2; size: many; DNA: TGTGCCAGCAGCTTAGTTGCCGGGTCCTATGGCTACACCTTC; CDR3: CASSLVAGSYGYTF
D: NA; V: TRBV28; J: TRBJ1-2; size: few; DNA: TGTGCCAGCAGGCCGGGACTCTTTAACGGTGGCTACACCTTC; CDR3: CASRPGLFNGGYTF
D: TRBD2; V: TRBV7-2; J: TRBJ2-7; size: few; DNA: TGTGCCAGCAGCCCCGTGGTACGGGACTACTACGAGCAGTACTTC; CDR3: CASSPVVRDYYEQYF
D: NA; V: TRBV5-1; J: TRBJ1-4; size: NA; DNA: TGCGCCAGCAGCGGAGGTGGAGGGACTAATGAAAAACTGTTTTTT; CDR3: CASSGGGGTNEKLFF
D: NA; V: TRBV3-1; J: TRBJ2-7; size: NA; DNA: TGTGCCAGCAGTCTAGCTTCCTTCTACGAGCAGTACTTC; CDR3: CASSLASFYEQYF
D: NA; V: TRBV12-3/TRBV12-4; J: TRBJ2-1; size: few; DNA: TGTGCCAGCCTAGAAGTGGGCTACAATGAGCAGTTCTTC; CDR3: CASLEVGYNEQFF
D: NA; V: TRBV12-3/TRBV12-4; J: TRBJ2-5; size: NA; DNA: TGTGCCAGCAGAGGGAGCGGGCAAGAGGCCCAGTACTTC; CDR3: CASRGSGQEAQYF
D: NA; V: TRBV7-2; J: TRBJ1-5; size: NA; DNA: TGTGCCAGCAGCTTAGGAGGACGGATAAATCAGCCCCAGCATTTT; CDR3: CASSLGGRINQPQHF
D: NA; V: TRBV7-9; J: TRBJ2-7; size: NA; DNA: TGTGCCAGCAGCTCCCGACAGGACGGGTTCTCCTACGAGCAGTACTTC; CDR3: CASSSRQDGFSYEQYF
D: TRBD2; V: TRBV7-2; J: TRBJ2-5; size: NA; DNA: TGTGGCACTAGCGGACCAACTGGGGAGACCCAGTACTTC; CDR3: CGTSGPTGETQYF
D: NA; V: TRBV6-5; J: TRBJ2-7; size: NA; DNA: TGTGCCAGCAGACAACCGAGGGGCTACGAGCAGTACTTC; CDR3: CASRQPRGYEQYF
D: TRBD2; V: TRBV6-4; J: TRBJ2-3; size: many; DNA: TGTGCCAGCAGTGACTCGGCTAGCGGGAGCACAGATACGCAGTATTTT; CDR3: CASSDSASGSTDTQYF
D: TRBD1; V: TRBV9; J: TRBJ2-1; size: few; DNA: TGTGCCAGCAGCGGCGCATGGGACAGGAACTACAATGAGCAGTTCTTC; CDR3: CASSGAWDRNYNEQFF
D: TRBD1; V: TRBV28; J: TRBJ1-4; size: many; DNA: TGTGCCAGCAGTTTTGTGGGACAGCAGGATGAAAAACTGTTTTTT; CDR3: CASSFVGQQDEKLFF
D: TRBD1; V: TRBV9; J: TRBJ1-1; size: NA; DNA: TGTGCCAGCAGTGGACAGGGCCTTGGGACTGAAGCTTTCTTT; CDR3: CASSGQGLGTEAFF
D: NA; V: TRBV11-2; J: TRBJ2-7; size: NA; DNA: TGTGCCAGCAGCTCAATTAACCGGGGCCTGGGGTACGAGCAGTACTTC; CDR3: CASSSINRGLGYEQYF
D: TRBD1; V: TRBV7-6; J: TRBJ2-7; size: few; DNA: TGTGCCAGCAGCTTAGCTTCGGACAGGGGCTACGAGCAGTACTTC; CDR3: CASSLASDRGYEQYF
D: NA; V: TRBV2; J: TRBJ2-1; size: few; DNA: TGTGCCAGCAGTGAATCTCTGTTAGGGGTTGAGCAGTTCTTC; CDR3: CASSESLLGVEQFF
D: NA; V: TRBV28; J: TRBJ1-1; size: many; DNA: TGTGCCAGCAGCACCTCAGGGTTGAACACTGAAGCTTTCTTT; CDR3: CASSTSGLNTEAFF
D: TRBD2; V: TRBV2; J: TRBJ2-3; size: few; DNA: TGTGCCAGCAGCCCCAGACTGGGGAGGGGAGGGGCAGATACGCAGTATTTT; CDR3: CASSPRLGRGGADTQYF
D: TRBD2; V: TRBV6-2/TRBV6-3; J: TRBJ2-1; size: NA; DNA: TGTGCCAGCAGTTACCCCGACACGTTACTAGCGGGAGGCAATGAGCAGTTCTTC; CDR3: CASSYPDTLLAGGNEQFF
D: TRBD1; V: TRBV7-2; J: TRBJ2-7; size: many; DNA: TGTGCCAGCAGCTTTGACAGGGGAGCCTACGAGCAGTACTTC; CDR3: CASSFDRGAYEQYF
D: TRBD1; V: TRBV7-9; J: TRBJ2-5; size: many; DNA: TGTGCCAGCAGCCGGGACAGGGGGCAGAGGGAGACCCAGTACTTC; CDR3: CASSRDRGQRETQYF
D: TRBD2; V: TRBV28; J: TRBJ2-1; size: few; DNA: TGTGCCAGCAGCCCCCTACTAGCGGGAGGTTACAATGAGCAGTTCTTC; CDR3: CASSPLLAGGYNEQFF
D: NA; V: TRBV4-3; J: TRBJ2-7; size: NA; DNA: TGCGCCAGCAGCCAGGGACACGCTCGCTACGAGCAGTACTTC; CDR3: CASSQGHARYEQYF